The clone carrying this T cell receptor (beta chain) has a handful of counts. Its antigen is not identified. Sample-barcoded 5' priming and a J-beta primer mix drove a second PCR of about 6 to 12 cycles. TCRdb re-derived calls from the 5' RACE reads in MiXCR, one entry per CDR3 protein. The data contain 1.5 million to 2 million distinct CDR3 sequences, under 30% of them singletons. The sample comes from a study of blood T cells in healthy people across ages. Notes on the study in general: There was a strong correlation between TCR beta diversity and naive T cell percentage. Possibly confounding the expanded clonotype changes was the fact that donor CMV status was unknown.

CDR1 and CDR2 (germline): ENHRY, SYGVKD. The CDR3 is 15 residues long. V was pared by 4 bases and J by 8 bases, with 18 bases between. The TCR comes from a woman in her thirties in good health. The V call is TRBV10-3, the J call TRBJ1-5, with D tentatively TRBD1 (5 bases). Sequencing was done on a sample of blood. This chain's CDR3 is CAISGAGQGGEPQHF. For the CDR3, the DNA is TGTGCCATCAGTGGAGCGGGGCAGGGTGGAGAGCCCCAGCATTTT.